The 20 T cell receptor beta chains below all came from one sample that was sequenced in a study of cytotoxic CD8 clonotypes in ibrutinib-treated CLL. The method was immunoSEQ multiplex PCR; TCRdb's version includes in-frame clones alone and lacks a portion of them. The table has about 70,000 clones, roughly nine tenths seen once. Material: PBMCs, obtained after 12 months of ibrutinib treatment. The source is a human donor with chronic lymphocytic leukemia.

The V gene is TRBV9, the J gene TRBJ2-2; 8 bases are a match to TRBD2. V shed 4 bases, J shed 3 bases, and the junction held 8 bases outside the gene matches. Germline CDR1 and CDR2: SGDLS and YYNGEE. The CDR3 totals 16 residues. CDR3 coding DNA: TGTGCCAGCAGCTTCCAGCGGGAGCTGGACACCGGGGAGCTGTTTTTT. Translating it yields CASSFQRELDTGELFF.

This chain joins TRBV9 and TRBJ2-3, with D perhaps matching TRBD1 (5 bases). Trimming cost V 3 bases and J 3 bases, with 14 bases left between them. The CDR3 runs to 15 residues. Germline CDR1 is SGDLS and CDR2 is YYNGEE. The CDR3 DNA is TGTGCCAGCAGCGCCACTATCCCAGGGACAGATACGCAGTATTTT. This codes for CASSATIPGTDTQYF.

V and J are TRBV9 and TRBJ2-7; possibly TRBD2 for D (6 bases). Per germline, CDR1 SGDLS and CDR2 YYNGEE. V was clipped by 0 bases and J by 4 bases, with 14 bases between them. The CDR3 has 15 amino acids. DNA for the CDR3: TGTGCCAGCAGCGTAGGACTCGGGAGCGTGTACGAGCAGTACTTC. It codes for CASSVGLGSVYEQYF.

The CDR3 coding sequence is TGTGCCAGCAGCCCCTCGTTCGGGACTAGAGATGAGCAGTTCTTC. Protein: CASSPSFGTRDEQFF. The V gene is TRBV7-9, the J gene TRBJ2-1, with 8 bases identical to TRBD2. The CDR3 has 15 amino acids. J lost 8 bases, V lost 5 bases, and 11 bases had no gene match. Germline-derived CDR1 and CDR2 are SEHNR and FQNEAQ (reference sequence).

The chain couples TRBV5-1 to TRBJ2-5, with 14 bases fitting TRBD2. V shed 4 bases, J shed 4 bases, and the junction held 6 bases outside the gene matches. CDR1 is SGHRS, CDR2 YFSETQ, per germline. This CDR3 has 16 residues. In DNA, the CDR3 is TGCGCCAGCAGCACGGGACTAGCGGGAGTTTCAGAGACCCAGTACTTC. Encoded protein: CASSTGLAGVSETQYF.

The chain links TRBV30 to TRBJ1-6, with unresolved D. The CDR3 runs 17 residues. Germline V CDR1 and CDR2: GTSNPN, SVGIG (reference sequence). Trimming shortened V by 2 bases and J by 0 bases, and 14 bases separated the two germline ends. The DNA for the CDR3 is TGTGCCTGGAGTACGATATACGGGAGCTCCTATAATTCACCCCTCCACTTT. This encodes CAWSTIYGSSYNSPLHF.

This sequence joins TRBV30 and TRBJ1-2; D ambiguous. CDR1 is GTSNPN, CDR2 SVGIG, per germline (reference sequence). CDR3 length equals 12 residues. Trimming took off 1 base at V and 1 base at J, with 4 bases between the two ends. As DNA, the CDR3 is TGTGCCTGGAGTGCGGGTAACTATGGCTACACCTTC. Translation: CAWSAGNYGYTF.

V gene TRBV7-2 combines with J gene TRBJ1-2, with D perhaps matching TRBD1 (6 bases). The CDR3 covers 13 residues. The ends were cut back, 2 bases at V and 7 bases at J, with 11 bases in the middle. CDR1 is SGHTA, CDR2 FQGNSA, per germline. The CDR3: CASSLTGRTGYTF. CDR3 nucleotides: TGTGCCAGCAGCTTAACAGGGCGAACTGGCTACACCTTC.

The chain has TRBV2 and TRBJ2-7; a possible D gene is TRBD1 (6 bases). Germline CDR1 and CDR2: SNHLY and FYNNEI. The germline V and J ends were trimmed by 2 bases and 5 bases, with 13 bases remaining between them. The CDR3 loop spans 14 amino acids. For the CDR3, the DNA is TGTGCCAGCAGTGAATTTCCAGGGGTGGACGAGCAGTACTTC. This gives the protein CASSEFPGVDEQYF.

J is TRBJ2-5 and V is TRBV7-9, with 12 bases aligning to TRBD2. The CDR3 has 17 residues. The germline CDR1 and CDR2 sequences are SEHNR and FQNEAQ (reference sequence). V trimming: 1 base; J trimming: 6 bases; junction bases outside the gene matches: 9. The CDR3 here is CASSLGLAGGPGKTQYF. The CDR3 coding sequence is TGTGCCAGCAGCTTAGGCCTAGCGGGAGGGCCCGGAAAGACCCAGTACTTC.

J is TRBJ1-4 and V is TRBV6-5, with D uncertain. The CDR3 consists of 13 residues. The V end was cut by 2 bases, the J end by 5 bases, with 6 bases between. Germline-derived CDR1 and CDR2 are MNHEY and SVGAGI. For the CDR3, the DNA is TGTGCCAGCAGTTACCGCCAGAATGAAAAACTGTTTTTT. Translated: CASSYRQNEKLFF.

This chain connects TRBV27 to TRBJ1-1; D remains unclear. Germline values: CDR1 MNHEY, CDR2 SMNVEV (reference sequence). The V gene lost 6 bases and the J gene lost 1 base, with 9 bases spanning the gap. This CDR3 region has 13 residues. DNA for the CDR3: TGTGCCAGCAGCCCACGGGCGAACACTGAAGCTTTCTTT. It is translated as CASSPRANTEAFF.

This clone has just one count. This chain links TRBV14 with TRBJ1-3; unclear D gene. CDR3 length: 13 residues. Germline V CDR1 and CDR2: SGHDN, FVKESK. Between the trimmed V and J ends, which lost 3 bases and 4 bases, there was a span of 7 bases. The CDR3 loop reads CASSHLRGNTIYF. The CDR3 region has the DNA TGTGCCAGCAGCCACCTCAGGGGAAACACCATATATTTT.

The chain employs TRBV7-9 and TRBJ1-1; no definite D call. Germline CDR1 is SEHNR and CDR2 is FQNEAQ (reference sequence). Trimming removed 0 bases at V and 1 base at J, with 6 bases between. This CDR3 is built from 14 residues. CDR3 bases: TGTGCCAGCAGCTTAGCCGAGGGGAACACTGAAGCTTTCTTT. The encoded protein is CASSLAEGNTEAFF.

The chain uses TRBV25-1 and TRBJ1-1; possibly TRBD1 for D (6 bases). The V gene lost 6 bases and the J gene lost 0 bases, with 8 bases spanning the gap. This CDR3 has 13 residues. Germline CDR1 and CDR2: MGHDK and SYGVNS. CDR3 protein: CASSQGLNTEAFF. CDR3 DNA sequence: TGTGCCAGCAGCCAGGGGTTGAACACTGAAGCTTTCTTT.

The V call is TRBV19, the J call TRBJ1-2; D unclear. The CDR3 has 12 residues. V was clipped by 5 bases and J by 4 bases, with 8 bases between them. Germline V lookup: CDR1 LNHDA, CDR2 SQIVND (reference sequence). The DNA for the CDR3 is TGTGCCAGTAGTGCTGAACTCTATGGCTACACCTTC. The encoded protein is CASSAELYGYTF.

The chain employs TRBV7-8 and TRBJ2-1; 7 nucleotides agree with TRBD2. With 5 bases clipped from V and 3 bases from J, the junction kept 10 bases outside the gene matches. CDR1 is SGHVS and CDR2 is FQNEAQ in the germline V gene. The CDR3 spans 16 residues. This CDR3 reads CASSPPGGVLYNEQFF. The CDR3 DNA is TGTGCCAGCAGCCCCCCGGGGGGAGTGCTCTACAATGAGCAGTTCTTC.

CDR3 sequence: CASSRGSGAYEQYF. CDR3 DNA: TGCGCCAGCAGCCGGGGATCTGGGGCCTACGAGCAGTACTTC. V gene TRBV5-1 combines with J gene TRBJ2-7, with D perhaps matching TRBD2 (5 bases). CDR1 and CDR2 (germline): SGHRS, YFSETQ. V was trimmed by 4 bases and J by 2 bases, leaving 13 bases between them. The CDR3 has 14 residues. The full variable domain, with the rest looked up from reference TRBV5-1 and TRBJ2-7, is KAGVTQTPRYLIKTRGQQVTLSCSPISGHRSVSWYQQTPGQGLQFLFEYFSETQRNKGNFPGRFSGRQFSNSRSEMNVSTLELGDSALYLCASSRGSGAYEQYFGPGTRLTVT.

The chain couples TRBV19 to TRBJ2-7; TRBD1 matches 9 bases. The V gene end was trimmed by 1 base and the J gene end by 2 bases; junction bases not matched to a gene: 15. Germline values: CDR1 LNHDA, CDR2 SQIVND (reference sequence). CDR3 length: 19 amino acids. The CDR3 DNA reads TGTGCCAGTAGTATAGGGACAGGGGATCCTTCTTTCTCTGCCTACGAGCAGTACTTC. Protein product: CASSIGTGDPSFSAYEQYF.

The chain links TRBV30 to TRBJ2-7; 7 positions match TRBD1. Germline V CDR1 and CDR2: GTSNPN, SVGIG (reference sequence). This CDR3 spans 14 amino acids. The V and J ends lost 2 bases and 2 bases, in that order; junction bases with no gene match: 6. DNA for the CDR3: TGTGCCTGGAGTTTCGGGACAGTAACCTACGAGCAGTACTTC. Protein product: CAWSFGTVTYEQYF.